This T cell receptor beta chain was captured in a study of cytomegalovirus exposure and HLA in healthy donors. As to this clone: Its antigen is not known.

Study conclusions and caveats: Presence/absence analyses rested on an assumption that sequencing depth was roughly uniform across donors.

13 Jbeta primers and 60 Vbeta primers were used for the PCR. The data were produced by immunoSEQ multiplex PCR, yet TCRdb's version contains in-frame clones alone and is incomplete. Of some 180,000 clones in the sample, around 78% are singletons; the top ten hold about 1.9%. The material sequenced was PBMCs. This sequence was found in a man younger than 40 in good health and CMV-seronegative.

The CDR3: CASSPGTGRNSPLHF. Here the CDR3 DNA reads TGTGCCAGCAGCCCGGGGACAGGAAGAAATTCACCCCTCCACTTT. This chain links TRBV14 with TRBJ1-6; 8 bases are shared with TRBD1. The CDR3 totals 15 residues. Germline loops: CDR1 SGHDN, CDR2 FVKESK. J was trimmed by 7 bases and V by 4 bases; bases with no gene match: 6. Variable domain in full (rest from reference TRBV14 and TRBJ1-6): EAGVTQFPSHSVIEKGQTVTLRCDPISGHDNLYWYRRVMGKEIKFLLHFVKESKQDESGMPNNRFLAERTGGTYSTLKVQPAELEDSGVYFCASSPGTGRNSPLHFGNGTRLTVT.